The 32 T cell receptor beta chains listed next were all sequenced from one sample in a study of shared clonotypes between healthy human individuals. The repertoire was sequenced with immunoSEQ multiplex PCR; TCRdb's copy has only in-frame clones and lacks some. Among 2.3 million or so clones listed, roughly 93% were seen once. Sequenced sample: naive CD4+ T cells from PBMCs. Subset of the sample: CD45RA+ positively selected. The origin of the receptors is a man aged 18 to 29 in good health. Some clones in this sample may be carry-over from other donors' samples.

Concerning this clone: Other nucleotide sequences in the sample specify the same CDR3. The V and J genes are TRBV28 and TRBJ1-2; TRBD1 is a possible D gene (5 bases). Germline CDR1 and CDR2: MDHEN and SYDVKM. The V gene lost 2 bases and the J gene lost 7 bases, with 8 bases spanning the gap. The CDR3 covers 12 residues. CDR3: CASSLQGSGYTF. The CDR3 bases are TGTGCCAGCAGTTTACAGGGAAGTGGCTACACCTTC.

The V gene is TRBV2, the J gene TRBJ2-1; 10 nucleotides align to TRBD1. The germline V gene encodes CDR1 SNHLY and CDR2 FYNNEI. The CDR3 is 18 amino acids. Trimming removed 7 bases from V and 7 bases from J; junction bases left unmatched: 19. The CDR3 reads CASTPGQGNYGYENEQFF. The CDR3 DNA is TGTGCCAGCACCCCGGGACAGGGGAACTACGGTTATGAGAATGAGCAGTTCTTC.

This sequence joins TRBV11-2 and TRBJ1-5; 10 bases are shared with TRBD1. The CDR3 runs to 15 residues. The germline CDR1 and CDR2 sequences are SGHAT and FQNNGV. Unmatched junction bases numbered 5, after V lost 2 bases and J lost 7 bases. The CDR3: CASSLKGQGMQPQHF. CDR3 nucleotides: TGTGCCAGCAGCTTAAAGGGACAGGGGATGCAGCCCCAGCATTTT. Variable domain in full (rest from reference TRBV11-2 and TRBJ1-5): EAGVAQSPRYKIIEKRQSVAFWCNPISGHATLYWYQQILGQGPKLLIQFQNNGVVDDSQLPKDRFSAERLKGVDSTLKIQPAKLEDSAVYLCASSLKGQGMQPQHFGDGTRLSIL.

The chain links TRBV7-3 to TRBJ2-7; TRBD1 matches at 8 bases. Germline loops: CDR1 SGHTA, CDR2 FQGTGA. The CDR3 length is 13 residues. With V trimmed by 2 bases and J by 9 bases, 6 bases remained unmatched. The chain's CDR3 is CASSLAGGPWQYF. The CDR3 nucleotides are TGTGCCAGCAGCTTAGCAGGGGGCCCGTGGCAGTACTTC.

The chain is built from TRBV10-3 and TRBJ1-2, with D possibly TRBD1 on 6 matching bases. CDR3 size: 15 residues. The V gene's germline CDR1 is ENHRY and CDR2 SYGVKD. V was cut by 7 bases and J by 4 bases, with 19 bases left in between. The DNA of the CDR3 is TGTGCCATCAACCCTGCCGGGACAAGTATCTATGGCTACACCTTC. Its protein product is CAINPAGTSIYGYTF.

This chain uses TRBV18 with TRBJ1-6, with TRBD1 matching 7 bases. The CDR3 spans 16 residues. Germline trimming cut 3 bases from V and 6 bases from J; bases unmatched to any gene: 8. The germline V gene encodes CDR1 KGHSH and CDR2 LQKENI. The CDR3 DNA follows: TGTGCCAGCTCACCTAAGACAGGGACCGTTAATTCACCCCTCCACTTT. Protein sequence: CASSPKTGTVNSPLHF. The variable domain in full, with the rest retrieved from reference TRBV18 and TRBJ1-6, is NAGVMQNPRHLVRRRGQEARLRCSPMKGHSHVYWYRQLPEEGLKFMVYLQKENIIDESGMPKERFSAEFPKEGPSILRIQQVVRGDSAAYFCASSPKTGTVNSPLHFGNGTRLTVT.

V gene TRBV28 combines with J gene TRBJ2-7; D call uncertain. This CDR3 spans 14 amino acids. Germline CDR1 is MDHEN and CDR2 is SYDVKM. V lost 8 bases, J lost 6 bases, and 20 bases lay in between. The CDR3 here is CASWSSVLRPEQYF. In nucleotides, the CDR3 is TGTGCCAGCTGGAGTTCCGTCCTACGTCCCGAGCAGTACTTC.

The chain is built from TRBV4-2 and TRBJ2-2; no firm D call. The germline V gene has CDR1 LGHNA and CDR2 YNFKEQ. This CDR3 comprises 15 residues. V was pared by 3 bases and J by 4 bases, with 12 bases between. CDR3: CASSHPRGATGELFF. CDR3 in DNA: TGTGCCAGCAGCCACCCCCGCGGAGCCACCGGGGAGCTGTTTTTT.

The chain joins TRBV5-1 to TRBJ1-2, with TRBD1 as a possible D gene (6 bases). The V gene's germline CDR1 is SGHRS and CDR2 YFSETQ. Trimming cost V 6 bases and J 5 bases, with 17 bases left between them. The CDR3 spans 14 residues. CDR3 protein: CASNPRGAGYGYTF. The CDR3 DNA reads as TGCGCCAGCAACCCCCGGGGGGCGGGGTATGGCTACACCTTC.

The V and J genes are TRBV7-2 and TRBJ2-3, with TRBD2 identical over 15 bases. The CDR3 length is 19 residues. With V trimmed by 3 bases and J by 0 bases, 7 bases remained unmatched. Germline values: CDR1 SGHTA, CDR2 FQGNSA. CDR3 protein: CASSLQPGLAGGSTDTQYF. The CDR3 DNA reads TGTGCCAGCAGCTTGCAACCGGGACTAGCGGGAGGTAGCACAGATACGCAGTATTTT.

V is TRBV5-6 and J is TRBJ2-6; 7 bases align to TRBD1. CDR1 is SGHDT, CDR2 YYEEEE, per germline. With 3 bases clipped from V and 0 bases from J, the junction kept 9 bases outside the gene matches. The CDR3 is 18 amino acids. The CDR3, as DNA: TGTGCCAGCAGCTCGGTCGGACAGGTCGCCTCTGGGGCCAACGTCCTGACTTTC. Amino acids: CASSSVGQVASGANVLTF.

The chain couples TRBV21-1 to TRBJ2-7; the table calls TRBD2, which could not be checked here. TRBV21-1 represents a pseudogene. This CDR3 is built from 18 residues. CDR3 DNA: TGTGCCAGCAGCAAAGTGACGAGGTGGGGGACTAGCGGGATCGAGCAGTACTTC. Amino acids: CASSKVTRWGTSGIEQYF.

J is TRBJ2-3 and V is TRBV5-1; D may be TRBD2 (6 bases). The CDR3 totals 16 residues. The germline gives CDR1 SGHRS, CDR2 YFSETQ. V was cut by 3 bases and J by 0 bases, with 14 bases left in between. The CDR3 loop is CASSSAPGVSTDTQYF. The CDR3, as DNA: TGCGCCAGCAGCTCAGCCCCGGGAGTCAGCACAGATACGCAGTATTTT.

V and J are TRBV6-6 and TRBJ2-5; 11 bases agree with TRBD1. The CDR3 is 16 residues long. Germline CDR1 is MNHNY and CDR2 is SVGAGI (reference sequence). Trimming cost V 2 bases and J 2 bases; bases outside gene matches: 4. CDR3 nucleotide sequence: TGTGCCAGCAGTTACCGGACAGGGGGCCCTCAAGAGACCCAGTACTTC. It encodes CASSYRTGGPQETQYF.

The chain joins TRBV15 to TRBJ2-1, with D unresolved. Germline V lookup: CDR1 LNHNV, CDR2 YYDKDF (reference sequence). Trimming removed 0 bases at V and 0 bases at J, with 6 bases between. CDR3 length: 15 residues. The CDR3 spells CATSREDGSYNEQFF. The CDR3 coding sequence is TGTGCCACCAGCAGAGAGGACGGCTCCTACAATGAGCAGTTCTTC.

This chain joins TRBV27 and TRBJ2-5, with 7 bases matching TRBD2. V was pared by 7 bases and J by 5 bases, with 19 bases of the junction left unmatched. This CDR3 comprises 17 residues. Germline-derived CDR1 and CDR2 are MNHEY and SMNVEV (reference sequence). The CDR3 spells CASIHGALAGVRETQYF. CDR3 nucleotide sequence: TGTGCCAGCATCCACGGGGCCCTCGCGGGAGTAAGGGAGACCCAGTACTTC.

CDR3 protein: CASSVPYGYTF. CDR3 DNA: TGTGCCAGCAGTGTCCCTTATGGCTACACCTTC. The rearrangement joins TRBV6-1 to TRBJ1-2; D gene unclear. CDR3 length equals 11 residues. The V gene's germline CDR1 is MNHNS and CDR2 SASEGT. Trimming pared 4 bases from V and 5 bases from J, leaving 5 bases between.

This chain joins TRBV7-6 and TRBJ1-1, with TRBD1 as a possible D gene (5 bases). V dropped 11 bases and J dropped 5 bases, with 27 bases sitting between them. Germline V gene lookup returns CDR1 SGHVS and CDR2 FNYEAQ. CDR3 length: 16 amino acids. The CDR3 bases are TGTGCCGTGGGCTCCCGCTTTGGGCAGGGTGGGACTGAAGCTTTCTTT. Protein: CAVGSRFGQGGTEAFF.

On this clone itself: The sample carries other DNA sequences with the same CDR3. The chain carries TRBV7-3 and TRBJ2-2; TRBD1 matches at 8 bases. Germline CDR1 is SGHTA and CDR2 is FQGTGA. This CDR3 region has 15 residues. The J segment lost 2 bases and the V segment lost 4 bases, leaving 3 bases of the junction unmatched. Here the CDR3 DNA reads TGTGCCAGCAGCTCCGGACAGGGAAACACCGGGGAGCTGTTTTTT. Protein product: CASSSGQGNTGELFF.

The chain employs TRBV6-5 and TRBJ2-7; TRBD1 matches at 12 bases. The V and J ends lost 0 bases and 5 bases, in that order; junction bases with no gene match: 5. Germline lookup yields CDR1 MNHEY and CDR2 SVGAGI. The CDR3 runs to 16 residues. The CDR3 region has the DNA TGTGCCAGCAGTTACTCGAAGGGGACAGGGGGCGACGAGCAGTACTTC. It codes for CASSYSKGTGGDEQYF.

This chain connects TRBV5-1 to TRBJ2-5; D remains unclear. This CDR3 region has 15 residues. CDR1 and CDR2 from the germline V gene are SGHRS and YFSETQ. Deletions cut 0 bases from V and 6 bases from J, with 15 bases between. The CDR3 DNA reads TGCGCCAGCAGCTTGGACGAACGTTTAGGGCAGACCCAGTACTTC. Translating gives CASSLDERLGQTQYF.

With respect to this clone: The same CDR3 arises from other DNA sequences in this sample as well. The chain carries TRBV7-9 and TRBJ2-1; no definite D call. Trimming stripped 3 bases from V and 6 bases from J, with 3 bases between. This CDR3 is built from 11 residues. The germline CDR1 and CDR2 sequences are SEHNR and FQNEAQ (reference sequence). This CDR3 is CASSLFNEQFF. CDR3 in DNA: TGTGCCAGCAGCTTGTTCAATGAGCAGTTCTTC. The whole variable domain, remainder taken from reference TRBV7-9 and TRBJ2-1, is DTGVSQNPRHKITKRGQNVTFRCDPISEHNRLYWYRQTLGQGPEFLTYFQNEAQLEKSRLLSDRFSAERPKGSFSTLEIQRTEQGDSAMYLCASSLFNEQFFGPGTRLTVL.

This sequence joins TRBV10-3 and TRBJ2-1; 7 bases line up with TRBD1. The ends lost 0 bases at V and 2 bases at J; junction bases unmatched: 4. Germline loops: CDR1 ENHRY, CDR2 SYGVKD. The CDR3 runs 16 residues. CDR3 sequence: CAISESSQGAYNEQFF. CDR3 coding DNA: TGTGCCATCAGTGAGTCTAGCCAGGGGGCCTACAATGAGCAGTTCTTC.

This clone has just a few counts. Additional DNA sequences in this sample encode the identical CDR3. The rearrangement uses TRBV5-1 and TRBJ1-1; no firm D call. The CDR3 is 13 residues long. V shed 0 bases and J shed 2 bases, with 5 bases lying between them. Looked up from germline, CDR1 is SGHRS and CDR2 is YFSETQ. CDR3 nucleotide sequence: TGCGCCAGCAGCTTGGCAGTTAACACTGAAGCTTTCTTT. Translating it yields CASSLAVNTEAFF.

The chain carries TRBV11-2 and TRBJ2-5, with D perhaps matching TRBD2 (7 bases). CDR3 length: 15 amino acids. The germline V gene has CDR1 SGHAT and CDR2 FQNNGV. Trimming took off 4 bases at V and 1 base at J, with 13 bases between the two ends. CDR3 DNA: TGTGCCAGCAGCTCAGCGGGACACCTCCAAGAGACCCAGTACTTC. Translation gives CASSSAGHLQETQYF.

This CDR3 is CASRTAFHEQFF. DNA for the CDR3: TGTGCCAGCAGGACTGCCTTCCATGAGCAGTTCTTC. The chain links TRBV6-5 to TRBJ2-1; no definite D call. This CDR3 has 12 amino acids. In germline, CDR1 is MNHEY, CDR2 SVGAGI. V was trimmed by 6 bases and J by 8 bases, leaving 11 bases between them.

This clone was recorded a few times. The CDR3 loop reads CASSVVSGGTQHF. DNA for the CDR3: TGTGCCAGCAGCGTAGTAAGTGGGGGGACCCAGCATTTT. The V gene is TRBV9, the J gene TRBJ1-5; possible D gene TRBD1, 5 bases. Trimming cost V 0 bases and J 11 bases, with 12 bases left between them. The CDR3 loop spans 13 amino acids. The germline V gene has CDR1 SGDLS and CDR2 YYNGEE.

The chain uses TRBV6-1 and TRBJ1-2, with unresolved D. The germline CDR1 and CDR2 sequences are MNHNS and SASEGT. Between the trimmed V and J ends, which lost 7 bases and 5 bases, there was a span of 11 bases. The CDR3 is 12 amino acids. CDR3 amino acids: CASKQPPYGYTF. CDR3 DNA: TGTGCCAGCAAACAACCGCCTTATGGCTACACCTTC.

As for this clone: This specimen includes other DNA sequences encoding the same CDR3. This chain joins TRBV5-1 and TRBJ2-2; D gene uncertain. The V end lost 2 bases, the J end lost 5 bases, and 10 bases lay between the germline ends. There are 14 residues in the CDR3. CDR1 and CDR2 from the germline V gene are SGHRS and YFSETQ. In DNA, the CDR3 is TGCGCCAGCAGCTTAAAGGCTACAACCGGGGAGCTGTTTTTT. This translates into CASSLKATTGELFF.

The J gene is TRBJ2-2, the V gene TRBV6-1, with D possibly matching TRBD1 (5 bases). Germline V CDR1 and CDR2: MNHNS, SASEGT. Between the trimmed V and J ends, which lost 6 bases and 8 bases, there was a span of 16 bases. CDR3 length equals 14 residues. The CDR3 reads CASRTQGGIGELFF. The CDR3 DNA reads TGTGCCAGCAGAACCCAGGGCGGAATAGGGGAGCTGTTTTTT.

The chain has TRBV28 and TRBJ2-5; D call uncertain. The J call may be wrong; the DNA end is better matched by TRBJ2-7. Germline CDR1 MDHEN, CDR2 SYDVKM. This CDR3 is 13 amino acids long. The CDR3 region is CASSFGLHYEQYF. CDR3 nucleotides: TGTGCCAGCAGTTTCGGTCTCCACTACGAGCAGTACTTC.

The chain recombines TRBV2 with TRBJ2-1; D possibly matches TRBD1 or TRBD2 (5 bases each). Trimming cost V 6 bases and J 5 bases, with 17 bases left between them. The length of the CDR3 is 15 residues. CDR1 SNHLY and CDR2 FYNNEI come from the germline V gene. This chain's CDR3 is CASSFFGDQNNEQFF. The CDR3, as DNA: TGTGCCAGCAGCTTTTTCGGGGACCAAAACAATGAGCAGTTCTTC.